This TCR beta chain was recorded in a study of early T cells in non-severe SARS-CoV-2 infection. The TCR library protocol was used to attach unique molecular identifiers. These identifiers were attached to individual cDNA molecules. TCRdb re-called the 5' RACE reads through MiXCR, storing one row per CDR3 protein. This table has approximately 99,000 distinct CDR3 sequences, about 12% appearing once. V trimming: 5 bases; J trimming: 6 bases; junction bases outside the gene matches: 9. Germline V CDR1 and CDR2: SGHDN, FVKESK. This CDR3 is built from 16 residues. Material: whole blood. The TCR sequence derives from an adult who was a healthcare worker with PCR-confirmed SARS-CoV-2 infection or an uninfected control (not recorded which). V is TRBV14 and J is TRBJ2-1; 11 bases align to TRBD2. CDR3 loop: CASSSLAGGTGNEQFF. In nucleotides, the CDR3 is TGTGCCAGCAGCTCTCTAGCGGGAGGTACGGGCAATGAGCAGTTCTTC.